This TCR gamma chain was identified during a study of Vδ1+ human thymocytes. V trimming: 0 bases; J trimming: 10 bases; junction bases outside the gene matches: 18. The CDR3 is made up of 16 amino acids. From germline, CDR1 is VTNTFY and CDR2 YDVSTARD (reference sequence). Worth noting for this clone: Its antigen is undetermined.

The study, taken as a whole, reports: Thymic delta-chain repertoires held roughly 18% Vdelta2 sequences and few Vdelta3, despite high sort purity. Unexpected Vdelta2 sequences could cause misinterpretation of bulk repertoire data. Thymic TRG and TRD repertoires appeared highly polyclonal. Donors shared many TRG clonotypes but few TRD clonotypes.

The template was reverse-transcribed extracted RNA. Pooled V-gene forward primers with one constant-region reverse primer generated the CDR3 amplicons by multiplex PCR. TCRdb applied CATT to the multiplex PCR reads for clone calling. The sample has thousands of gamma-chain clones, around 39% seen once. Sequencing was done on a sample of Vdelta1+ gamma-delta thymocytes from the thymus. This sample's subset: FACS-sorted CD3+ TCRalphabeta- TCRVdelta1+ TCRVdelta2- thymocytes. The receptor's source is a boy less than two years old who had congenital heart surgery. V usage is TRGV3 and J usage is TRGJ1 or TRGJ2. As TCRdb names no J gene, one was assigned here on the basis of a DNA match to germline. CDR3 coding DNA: TGTGCCACCTGGGACAGGAAGTCGAGATGGCAAAAAAAGAAACTCTTT. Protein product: CATWDRKSRWQKKKLF.